This TCR beta chain came from a study of CD8+ T cells in alopecia areata. At the level of the study: The study gave tofacitinib for 6 to 18 months, then 6 months off drug.

The study's findings and limits: Relative to mice, TCR sharing across patients was less clear, a difference possibly HLA-related. Since there was just one nonresponder, nobody can yet say how baseline CD8+ expansion ties to response.

Isolated RNA was reverse transcribed into cDNA used as the sequencing template. The table came from immunoSEQ multiplex PCR; TCRdb's copy has only in-frame clones and leaves some out. Of around 200,000 clones in the sample, about 60% were seen once. CDR1 KGHSH and CDR2 LQKENI come from the germline V gene. The CDR3 is 15 residues long. J lost 7 bases, V lost 0 bases, and 3 bases had no gene match. Indicated treatment: oral pan-JAK inhibitor, 5-10 mg twice daily. Note on this clone: Its target is not known.

This material consisted of CD8+ T cells sorted from blood, taken at week 24, from a patient treated with tofacitinib. This receptor was identified in a human donor with alopecia areata. The rearrangement links TRBV18 to TRBJ1-4, with TRBD1 matching over 9 bases. The CDR3 DNA reads TGTGCCAGCTCACCACCCGACAGGGGGGGTGAAAAACTGTTTTTT. This encodes CASSPPDRGGEKLFF. Filled out from reference TRBV18 and TRBJ1-4, the complete variable domain reads NAGVMQNPRHLVRRRGQEARLRCSPMKGHSHVYWYRQLPEEGLKFMVYLQKENIIDESGMPKERFSAEFPKEGPSILRIQQVVRGDSAAYFCASSPPDRGGEKLFFGSGTQLSVL.